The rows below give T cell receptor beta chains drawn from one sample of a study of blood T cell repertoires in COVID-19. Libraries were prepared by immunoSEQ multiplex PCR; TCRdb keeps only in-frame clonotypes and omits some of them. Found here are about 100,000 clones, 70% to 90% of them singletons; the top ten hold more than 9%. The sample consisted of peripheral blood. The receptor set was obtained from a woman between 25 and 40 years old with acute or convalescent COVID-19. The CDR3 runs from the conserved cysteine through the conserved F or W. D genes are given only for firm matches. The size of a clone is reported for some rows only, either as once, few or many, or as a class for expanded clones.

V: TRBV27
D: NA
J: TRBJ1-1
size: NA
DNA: TGTGCCAGCAGTTTTGGAACGGGCACTGAAGCTTTCTTT
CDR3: CASSFGTGTEAFF

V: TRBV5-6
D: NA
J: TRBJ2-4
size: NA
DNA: TGTGCCAGCAGCCGCATAGAGGGTCTAGCCAAAAACATTCAGTACTTC
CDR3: CASSRIEGLAKNIQYF

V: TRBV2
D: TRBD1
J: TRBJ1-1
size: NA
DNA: TGTGCCAGCAGTTCGGACAGGGAGGAGGGAAACACTGAAGCTTTCTTT
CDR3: CASSSDREEGNTEAFF

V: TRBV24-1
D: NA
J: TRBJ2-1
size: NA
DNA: TGTGCCACCAGTTCGCCCTTTAGTAGTGAGCAGTTCTTC
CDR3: CATSSPFSSEQFF

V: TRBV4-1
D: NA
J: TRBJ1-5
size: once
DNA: TGCGCCAGCAGCCAAGAAAGGTTGCGGGTTAATCAGCCCCAGCATTTT
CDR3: CASSQERLRVNQPQHF

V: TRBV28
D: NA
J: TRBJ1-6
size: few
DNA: TGTGCCAGCAGTTTGGTTACCGGCCAGGAGGCGAGGAATTCACCCCTCCACTTT
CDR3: CASSLVTGQEARNSPLHF

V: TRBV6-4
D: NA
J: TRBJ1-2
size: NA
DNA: TGTGCCAGCAGTCGCTCAGGGTCGAATAACTATGGCTACACCTTC
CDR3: CASSRSGSNNYGYTF

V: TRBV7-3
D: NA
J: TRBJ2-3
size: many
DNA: TGTGCCAGCAGCCGGACAGCTAGCACAGATACGCAGTATTTT
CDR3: CASSRTASTDTQYF

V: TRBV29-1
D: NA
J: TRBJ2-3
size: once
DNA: TGCAGCGTTGAAGACGGCACAGATACGCAGTATTTT
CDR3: CSVEDGTDTQYF

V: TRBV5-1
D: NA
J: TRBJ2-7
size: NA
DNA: TGCGCCAGCAGCTTTGTCTCGGACAACGTCTACGAGCAGTACTTC
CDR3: CASSFVSDNVYEQYF

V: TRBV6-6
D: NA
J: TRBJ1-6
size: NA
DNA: TGTGCCAGCAGCGACAGACAGAATTATAATTCACCCCTCCACTTT
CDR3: CASSDRQNYNSPLHF

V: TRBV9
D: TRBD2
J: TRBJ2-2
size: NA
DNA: TGTGCCAGCAACAGACTAGCGGGGGGGAACACCGGGGAGCTGTTTTTT
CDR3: CASNRLAGGNTGELFF

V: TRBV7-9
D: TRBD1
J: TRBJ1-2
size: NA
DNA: TGTGCCAGCAGCCCGGGACAGAACGACTATGGCTACACCTTC
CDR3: CASSPGQNDYGYTF

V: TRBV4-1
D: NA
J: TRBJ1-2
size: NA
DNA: TGCGCCAGCAGCCAAGATCGAGCGGGTTATGGCTACACCTTC
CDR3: CASSQDRAGYGYTF

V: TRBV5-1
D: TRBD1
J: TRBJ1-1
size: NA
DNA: TGCGCCAGCAGCTCACAGACAGGGGGATTTTTTACTGAAGCTTTCTTT
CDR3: CASSSQTGGFFTEAFF

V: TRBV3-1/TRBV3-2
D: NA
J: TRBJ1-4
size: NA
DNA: TGTGCCAGCAGCCTCACTACGTACGGAAAACTGTTTTTT
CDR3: CASSLTTYGKLFF

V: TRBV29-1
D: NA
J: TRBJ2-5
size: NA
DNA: TGCAGCGTTGGGGGGCCCGCCGGGGAGACCCAGTACTTC
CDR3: CSVGGPAGETQYF

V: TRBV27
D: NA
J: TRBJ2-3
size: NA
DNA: TGTGCCAGCAGGGAGCGGGTCACCACAGATACGCAGTATTTT
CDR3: CASRERVTTDTQYF

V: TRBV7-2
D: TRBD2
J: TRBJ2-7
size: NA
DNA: TGTGCCAGCAGCTTGGGGGACTACTCCTCCTACGAGCAGTACTTC
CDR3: CASSLGDYSSYEQYF

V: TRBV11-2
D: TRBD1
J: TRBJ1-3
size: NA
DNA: TGTGCCAGCTCTTCACCGGGACAGATAAGAAACACCATATATTTT
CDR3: CASSSPGQIRNTIYF

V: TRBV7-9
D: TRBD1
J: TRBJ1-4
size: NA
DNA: TGTGCCAGCAGCTTAGTGGGACAGAGGGATGAAAAACTGTTTTTT
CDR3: CASSLVGQRDEKLFF

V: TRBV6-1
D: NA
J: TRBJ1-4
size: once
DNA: TGTGCCAGCAGTGAAGCGGGGGGGCACCAGGCCTCTTTT
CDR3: CASSEAGGHQASF

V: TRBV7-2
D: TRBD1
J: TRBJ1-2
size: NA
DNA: TGTGCCAGCAGTCCCGACAGGGGTTTGGGCTACACCTTC
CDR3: CASSPDRGLGYTF

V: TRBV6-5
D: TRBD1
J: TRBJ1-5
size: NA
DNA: TGTGCCAGCAGTTTAGGACAGGGCAATCAGCCCCAGCATTTT
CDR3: CASSLGQGNQPQHF

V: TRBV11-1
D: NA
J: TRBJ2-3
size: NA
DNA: TGTGCCAGCAGCCCCCTTCGGGTAGATACGCAGTATTTT
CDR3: CASSPLRVDTQYF

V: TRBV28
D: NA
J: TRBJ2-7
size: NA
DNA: TGTGCCAGTAGGCGACAGGAGCCTCCCTACGAGCAGTACTTC
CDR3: CASRRQEPPYEQYF

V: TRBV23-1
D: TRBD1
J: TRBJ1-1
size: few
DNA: TGCGCCAGCAGTCAAGGGGGGACAGGGGGCCTCAACACTGAAGCTTTCTTT
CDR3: CASSQGGTGGLNTEAFF

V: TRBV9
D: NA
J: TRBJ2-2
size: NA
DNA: TGTGCCAGCAGCGTAGAACCCCTAGAGAACACCGGGGAGCTGTTTTTT
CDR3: CASSVEPLENTGELFF

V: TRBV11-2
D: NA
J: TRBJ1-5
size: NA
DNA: TGTGCCAGCAGCCGAGGTTCGGCAGGACAATATAGCAATCAGCCCCAGCATTTT
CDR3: CASSRGSAGQYSNQPQHF

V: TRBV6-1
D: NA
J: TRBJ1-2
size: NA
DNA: TGTGCCAGCAGTGAAGCCAGGGGCCGATTCCACACCTTC
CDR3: CASSEARGRFHTF

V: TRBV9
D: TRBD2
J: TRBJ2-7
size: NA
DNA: TGTGCCAGCAGCGTAGCAGCGGGGCGTTACGAGCAGTACTTC
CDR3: CASSVAAGRYEQYF

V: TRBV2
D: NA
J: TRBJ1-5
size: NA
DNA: TGTGCCAGCAGTGAGGCACACAATAGCAATCAGCCCCAGCATTTT
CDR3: CASSEAHNSNQPQHF

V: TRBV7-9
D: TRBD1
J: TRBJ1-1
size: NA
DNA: TGTGCCAGCAGCTCTCAGGGGGAGATCACTGAAGCTTTCTTT
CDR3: CASSSQGEITEAFF

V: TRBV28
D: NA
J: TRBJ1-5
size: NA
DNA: TGTGCCAGCAGTCCAGTTAGCAATCAGCCCCAGCATTTT
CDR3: CASSPVSNQPQHF

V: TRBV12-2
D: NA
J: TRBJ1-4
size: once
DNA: TGTCCTAAAGCCGGGTTAAGCGCGGGTAATGAAAAACTGTTTTTT
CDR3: CPKAGLSAGNEKLFF

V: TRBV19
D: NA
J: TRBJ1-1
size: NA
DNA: TGTGCCAGTAGTGCCCGCGGTAACACTGAAGCTTTCTTT
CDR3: CASSARGNTEAFF

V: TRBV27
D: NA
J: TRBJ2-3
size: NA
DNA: TGTGCCAGCAGTCTACCGACTAGCACAGATACGCAGTATTTT
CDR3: CASSLPTSTDTQYF

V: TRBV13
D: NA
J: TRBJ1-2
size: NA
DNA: TGTGCCAGCAGCTCCACCCTACAGAGGGCGAAAGCTAACTATGGCTACACCTTC
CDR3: CASSSTLQRAKANYGYTF

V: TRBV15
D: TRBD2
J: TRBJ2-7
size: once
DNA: TGTGCCACCAGCAGAGATAGGAGCCTTCAGGGAGGGAGGTCCTACGAGCAGTACTTC
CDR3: CATSRDRSLQGGRSYEQYF

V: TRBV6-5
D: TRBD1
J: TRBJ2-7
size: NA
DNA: TGTGCCAGCAGTTGGGGGACAGGGGCCTACGAGCAGTACTTC
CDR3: CASSWGTGAYEQYF

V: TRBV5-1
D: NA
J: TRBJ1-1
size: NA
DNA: TGCGCCAGCAGCGTTAACACCATGAACACTGAAGCTTTCTTT
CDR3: CASSVNTMNTEAFF

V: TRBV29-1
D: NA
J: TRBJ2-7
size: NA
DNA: TGCAGCGTTGAAGAAGGGGCTGAGAGGTACTTC
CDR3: CSVEEGAERYF

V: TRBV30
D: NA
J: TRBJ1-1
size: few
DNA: TGTGCCCTCGAACGACAGCTGAACACTGAAGCTTTCTTT
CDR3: CALERQLNTEAFF

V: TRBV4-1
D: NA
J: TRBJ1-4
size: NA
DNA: TGCGCCAGCAGCCAAGGGCAGGGATATGGCGAAAAACTGTTTTTT
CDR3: CASSQGQGYGEKLFF

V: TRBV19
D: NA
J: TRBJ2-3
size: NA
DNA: TGTGCCAGTAGTATAGGGGGCAGGGTGGCAACGGAAAATACGCAGTATTTT
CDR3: CASSIGGRVATENTQYF

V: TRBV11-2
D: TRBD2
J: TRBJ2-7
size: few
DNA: TGTGCCAGCACTCCAGCGGGGGGGCCGTCCTACGAGCAGTACTTC
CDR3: CASTPAGGPSYEQYF